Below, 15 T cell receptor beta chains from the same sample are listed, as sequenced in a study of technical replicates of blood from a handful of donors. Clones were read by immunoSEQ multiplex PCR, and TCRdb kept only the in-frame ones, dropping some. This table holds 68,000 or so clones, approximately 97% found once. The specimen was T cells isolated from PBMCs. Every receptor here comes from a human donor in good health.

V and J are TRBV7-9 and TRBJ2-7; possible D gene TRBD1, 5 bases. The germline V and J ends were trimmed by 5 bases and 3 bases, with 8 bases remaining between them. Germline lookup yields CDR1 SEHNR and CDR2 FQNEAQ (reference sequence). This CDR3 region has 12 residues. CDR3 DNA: TGTGCCAGCAGCGTAACAGGCTACGAGCAGTACTTC. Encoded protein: CASSVTGYEQYF.

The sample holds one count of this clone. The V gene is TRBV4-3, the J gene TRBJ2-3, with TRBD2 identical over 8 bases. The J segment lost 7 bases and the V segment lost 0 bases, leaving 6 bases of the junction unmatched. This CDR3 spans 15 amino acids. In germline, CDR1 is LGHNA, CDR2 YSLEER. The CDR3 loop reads CASSQERAGANTQYF. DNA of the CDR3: TGCGCCAGCAGCCAAGAAAGAGCGGGAGCAAATACGCAGTATTTT.

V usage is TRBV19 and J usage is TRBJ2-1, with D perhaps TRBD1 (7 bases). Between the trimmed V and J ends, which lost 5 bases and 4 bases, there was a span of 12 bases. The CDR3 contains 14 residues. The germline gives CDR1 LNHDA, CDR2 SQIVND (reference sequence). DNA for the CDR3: TGTGCCAGTAGTCGCCAGGGGGGATACAATGAGCAGTTCTTC. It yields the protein CASSRQGGYNEQFF. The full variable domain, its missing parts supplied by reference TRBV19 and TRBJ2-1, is DGGITQSPKYLFRKEGQNVTLSCEQNLNHDAMYWYRQDPGQGLRLIYYSQIVNDFQKGDIAEGYSVSREKKESFPLTVTSAQKNPTAFYLCASSRQGGYNEQFFGPGTRLTVL.

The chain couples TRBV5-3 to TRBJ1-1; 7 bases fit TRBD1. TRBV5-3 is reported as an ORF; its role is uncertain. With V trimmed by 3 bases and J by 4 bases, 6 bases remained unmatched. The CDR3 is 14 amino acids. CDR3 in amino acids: CARSSWAGGTEAFF. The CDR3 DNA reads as TGTGCCAGAAGCTCGTGGGCAGGGGGCACTGAAGCTTTCTTT.

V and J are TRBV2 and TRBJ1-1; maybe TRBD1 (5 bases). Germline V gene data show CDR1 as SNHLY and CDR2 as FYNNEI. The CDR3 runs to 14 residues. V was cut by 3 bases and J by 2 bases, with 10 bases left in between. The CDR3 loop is CASSEGRSNTEAFF. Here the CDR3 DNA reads TGTGCCAGCAGTGAGGGGCGGAGTAACACTGAAGCTTTCTTT.

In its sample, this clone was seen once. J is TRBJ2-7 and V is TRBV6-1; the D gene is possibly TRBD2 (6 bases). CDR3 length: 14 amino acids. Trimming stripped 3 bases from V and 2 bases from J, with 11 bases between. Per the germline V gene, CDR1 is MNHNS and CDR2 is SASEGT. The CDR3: CASSDRDWTYEQYF. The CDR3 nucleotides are TGTGCCAGCAGTGACCGGGACTGGACCTACGAGCAGTACTTC.

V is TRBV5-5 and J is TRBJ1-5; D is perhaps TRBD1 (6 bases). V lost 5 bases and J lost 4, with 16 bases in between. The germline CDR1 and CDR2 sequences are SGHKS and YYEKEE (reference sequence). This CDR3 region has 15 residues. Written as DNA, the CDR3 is TGTGCCAGCAGTCTCGGGGGGCCATCAAATCAGCCCCAGCATTTT. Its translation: CASSLGGPSNQPQHF.

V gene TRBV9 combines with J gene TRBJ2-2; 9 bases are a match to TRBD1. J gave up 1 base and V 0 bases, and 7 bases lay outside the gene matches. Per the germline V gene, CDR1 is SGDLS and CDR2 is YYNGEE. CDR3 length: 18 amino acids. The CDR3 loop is CASSVGGRTGVNTGELFF. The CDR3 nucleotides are TGTGCCAGCAGCGTAGGTGGGCGGACAGGGGTGAACACCGGGGAGCTGTTTTTT.

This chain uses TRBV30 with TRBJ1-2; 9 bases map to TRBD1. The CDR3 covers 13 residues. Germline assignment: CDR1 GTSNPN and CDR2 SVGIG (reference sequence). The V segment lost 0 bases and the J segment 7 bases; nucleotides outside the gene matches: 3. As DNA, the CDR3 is TGTGCCTGGAGTGTACAGGGGGCCGGTGGCTACACCTTC. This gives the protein CAWSVQGAGGYTF.

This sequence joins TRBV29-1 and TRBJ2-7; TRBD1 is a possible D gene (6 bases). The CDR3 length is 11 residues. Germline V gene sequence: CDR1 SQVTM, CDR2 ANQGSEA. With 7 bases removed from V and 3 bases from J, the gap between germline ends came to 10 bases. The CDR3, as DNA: TGCAGCGGGACAGACAACTACGAGCAGTACTTC. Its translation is CSGTDNYEQYF.

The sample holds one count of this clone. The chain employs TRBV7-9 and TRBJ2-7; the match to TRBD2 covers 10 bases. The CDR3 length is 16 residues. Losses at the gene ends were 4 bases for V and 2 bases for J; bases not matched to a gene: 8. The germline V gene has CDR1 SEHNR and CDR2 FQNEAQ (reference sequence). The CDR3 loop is CASSSSTSGQPYEQYF. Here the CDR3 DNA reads TGTGCCAGCAGCTCGTCGACTAGCGGGCAACCCTACGAGCAGTACTTC.

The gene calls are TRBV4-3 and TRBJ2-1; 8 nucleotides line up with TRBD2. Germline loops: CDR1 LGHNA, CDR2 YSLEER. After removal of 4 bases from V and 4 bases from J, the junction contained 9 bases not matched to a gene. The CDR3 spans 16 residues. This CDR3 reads CASSRLSGTLYNEQFF. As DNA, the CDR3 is TGCGCCAGCAGCCGCCTTAGCGGGACACTTTACAATGAGCAGTTCTTC.

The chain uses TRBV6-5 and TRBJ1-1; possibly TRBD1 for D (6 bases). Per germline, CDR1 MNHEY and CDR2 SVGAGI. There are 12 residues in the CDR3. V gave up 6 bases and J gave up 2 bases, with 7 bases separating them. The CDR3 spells CASRDSNTEAFF. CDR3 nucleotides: TGTGCCAGCAGGGACAGCAACACTGAAGCTTTCTTT.

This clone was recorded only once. CDR3 in amino acids: CASSEFPRGQAKINYGYTF. The CDR3, as DNA: TGCGCCAGCAGTGAGTTTCCCCGGGGACAGGCTAAAATTAACTATGGCTACACCTTC. The rearrangement links TRBV10-1 to TRBJ1-2; 8 positions agree with TRBD1. Germline V lookup: CDR1 WNHNN, CDR2 SYGVQD (reference sequence). Trimming took 1 base from V and 1 from J; bases not matched to a gene: 14. The CDR3 covers 19 residues.

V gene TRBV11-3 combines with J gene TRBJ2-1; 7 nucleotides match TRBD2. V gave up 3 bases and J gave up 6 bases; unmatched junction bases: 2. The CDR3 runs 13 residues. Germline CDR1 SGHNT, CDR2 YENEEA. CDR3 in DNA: TGTGCCAGCAGCTTGGGGGGGGGCAATGAGCAGTTCTTC. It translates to CASSLGGGNEQFF.